Listed here are 21 T cell receptor delta chains from one sample, sequenced in a study of gamma-delta chains in newborns, infants, children. TCRdb used CATT to re-call clones from the reads. The sample holds about 4,900 delta-chain clones, under 4% seen once. The sample consisted of blood. These receptors came from a child who was a newborn, infant or young child, either healthy, febrile or measles-vaccinated (not recorded which).

This clone was recorded a few times. The genes are TRDV1 and TRDJ1; 8 nucleotides line up with TRDD3. The CDR3 extends over 19 amino acids. V lost 5 bases and J lost 0; bases outside the gene matches: 17. Looked up from germline, CDR1 is TSWWSYY and CDR2 is QGS. The CDR3 DNA is TGTGCTCTTGGGCTTACCCCAGGGATACGCACCCCTTACACCGATAAACTCATCTTT. Translated, it gives CALGLTPGIRTPYTDKLIF.

Relative to its sample, this clone is medium-sized. The gene calls are TRDV1 and TRDJ1; possible D gene TRDD2, 6 bases. This CDR3 comprises 16 residues. CDR1 is TSWWSYY, CDR2 QGS, per germline. Trimming took 5 bases from V and 4 from J, leaving 20 bases between them. For the CDR3, the DNA is TGTGCTCTTGGGCCACACCGGCCTTCCGAGAACGATAAACTCATCTTT. Translated, it gives CALGPHRPSENDKLIF.

Turning to this clone: A read error likely explains why the TCRdb protein, taken from a much larger clone, differs from this DNA's translation at residue 7; the protein shown is translated from the DNA. This chain connects TRDV2 to TRDJ3; D is possibly TRDD3 (5 bases). The CDR3 is made up of 16 amino acids. Per germline, CDR1 GEAIGNYY and CDR2 EKD. Trimming left V 1 base short and J 7 bases short, with 13 bases between. CDR3: CACDTANTRDTRQMFF. Here the CDR3 DNA reads TGTGCCTGTGACACAGCGAATACGCGAGACACCCGACAGATGTTTTTC.

This clone rates as medium-sized. A single base is all that separates this from a far larger clone, so a read error is likely. Other nucleotide sequences from this sample produce the same CDR3. This chain links TRDV2 with TRDJ3; TRDD3 aligns across 7 bases. Germline CDR1 and CDR2: GEAIGNYY and EKD. The CDR3 sequence is 16 residues long. This CDR3 reads CACDWGSSWDTRQMFF. The CDR3 bases are TGTGCCTGTGACTGGGGGAGCTCCTGGGACACCCGACAGATGTTCTTC.

As to this clone: This may come from a read error, since a much larger clone is one base off. V and J are TRDV1 and TRDJ1; TRDD3 aligns across 9 bases. V was pared by 3 bases and J by 0 bases, with 23 bases of the junction left unmatched. The CDR3 has 22 residues. Germline lookup yields CDR1 TSWWSYY and CDR2 QGS. CDR3 nucleotides: TGTGCTCTTGGGGACCGAAGAGCCCCTCTTACCCTGGGGGATTATTACACCGATAAACTCATCTTT. Translation: CALGDRRAPLTLGDYYTDKLIF.

This clone was seen a few times. A clone one base away is much larger, so this may be a read error. The DNA is omitted, as the CDR3 cannot be located on it reliably, and the CDR3 follows TCRdb's listing. The J gene is TRDJ3, the V gene TRAV29/DV5; the DNA was not compared with TRDD3, the D call given in the table. The CDR3 length equals 28 residues, ends included. Germline CDR1 is NSMFDY and CDR2 is ISSIKDK. CDR3: CSVLLCSRAALRYWGILTNSWDTRQMFF.

In regard to this clone: This sequence is one base from a far larger clone and is likely a read error. Other DNA sequences in this sample translate to the same CDR3. This chain joins TRDV3 and TRDJ1; TRDD3 matches 10 bases. The CDR3 spans 16 residues. V lost 5 bases to trimming and J lost 2 bases; unmatched junction nucleotides: 14. In germline, CDR1 is TVYSNPD, CDR2 GDNSRS (reference sequence). In DNA, the CDR3 is TGTGCCCTAACTTCCTGGGGGGATACGCAGACCGATAAACTCATCTTT. Its protein product is CALTSWGDTQTDKLIF. The full variable domain, with the rest looked up from reference TRDV3 and TRDJ1, is CDKVTQSSPDQTVASGSEVVLLCTYDTVYSNPDLFWYRIRPDYSFQFVFYGDNSRSEGADFTQGRFSVKHILTQKAFHLVISPVRTEDSATYYCALTSWGDTQTDKLIFGKGTRVTVEP.

On this clone itself: A much larger clone differs from this one at a single base, so this may be a read error. Other DNA sequences in this specimen translate into the identical CDR3. The V gene is TRDV1, the J gene TRDJ1; 9 bases fit TRDD3. In germline, CDR1 is TSWWSYY, CDR2 QGS. The CDR3 runs 19 residues. The CDR3 region is CALGELPAFLLGDTDKLIF. For the CDR3, the DNA is TGTGCTCTTGGGGAACTCCCCGCTTTCCTACTGGGGGACACCGACAAACTCATCTTT.

In this sample, this clone is medium-sized. V gene TRDV1 combines with J gene TRDJ1, with D possibly TRDD3 on 5 matching bases. This CDR3 comprises 18 residues. Germline-derived CDR1 and CDR2 are TSWWSYY and QGS. The ends were cut back, 0 bases at V and 0 bases at J, with 17 bases in the middle. In DNA form, the CDR3 reads TGTGCTCTTGGGGAACTAGACCCCTCCGGGGGCTACACCGATAAACTCATCTTT. Its translation is CALGELDPSGGYTDKLIF.

A few counts support this clone. TCRdb has a much larger clone's protein, which differs at residue 8 from the translation of this DNA, likely because of a read error; what is shown is the protein translated from the DNA. The V call is TRDV1, the J call TRDJ2; 10 nucleotides line up with TRDD3. V lost 5 bases, J lost 3 bases, and 18 bases stayed unmatched. Per germline, CDR1 TSWWSYY and CDR2 QGS. The CDR3 consists of 20 residues. CDR3 in amino acids: CALGNPIRTKGDTLTAQLFF. The DNA of the CDR3 is TGTGCTCTTGGGAACCCGATTCGTACAAAGGGGGATACGCTGACAGCACAACTCTTCTTT.

This clone was observed a few times. The protein in TCRdb stems from a much larger clone and differs at residue 15 from this DNA's translation, likely a read error; here the protein is translated from the DNA. This chain connects TRDV3 to TRDJ1; 10 bases are a match to TRDD3. Germline V lookup: CDR1 TVYSNPD, CDR2 GDNSRS (reference sequence). The CDR3 totals 16 residues. Here the CDR3 DNA reads TGTGCCTTTGCGTCCGTACTGGGGGATGAGGGCGATAAACTCACCTTT. Translated: CAFASVLGDEGDKLTF.

This clone was observed a few times. The TCRdb protein comes from a much larger clone and disagrees with this DNA's translation at residue 9, likely due to a read error; the protein given here is derived from the DNA. The V call is TRDV2, the J call TRDJ3; TRDD3 agrees at 8 bases. Germline V gene data show CDR1 as GEAIGNYY and CDR2 as EKD. Trimming cost V 3 bases and J 0 bases; bases outside gene matches: 9. The CDR3 length is 19 residues. This CDR3 reads CACDSVLGGLSWDTRQMFF. The CDR3 DNA reads as TGTGCCTGTGACTCAGTACTGGGGGGCCTCTCCTGGGACACCCGACAGATGTTTTTC.

This clone has just a few counts. TCRdb assigns this DNA the protein of a much larger clone, which departs from its translation at residue 9; this likely reflects a read error, and the protein shown comes from translating the DNA. J is TRDJ2 and V is TRDV1, with TRDD3 matching over 10 bases. Germline loops: CDR1 TSWWSYY, CDR2 QGS. V dropped 5 bases and J dropped 3; count of bases not matched to a gene: 18. The CDR3 is 20 amino acids. The CDR3 sequence is CALGNPIPAKGDTLTAQLFF. The CDR3 DNA sequence: TGTGCTCTTGGGAACCCGATTCCTGCAAAGGGGGATACGCTGACAGCACAACTCTTCTTT.

With regard to this clone: The protein given by TCRdb reflects a much larger clone and differs at residue 14 from this DNA's translation, likely from a read error; the protein shown is the DNA's translation. The genes are TRDV1 and TRDJ2, with 7 bases fitting TRDD3. CDR1 and CDR2 from the germline V gene are TSWWSYY and QGS. CDR3 length: 19 residues. V lost 5 bases and J lost 6; bases outside the gene matches: 21. This CDR3 reads CALGNFASRGIKVAAQLFF. The CDR3 bases are TGTGCTCTTGGGAACTTCGCGAGTCGGGGGATTAAGGTGGCAGCACAACTCTTCTTT.

With respect to this clone: TCRdb assigns this DNA the protein of a much larger clone, which departs from its translation at residue 5; this likely reflects a read error, and the protein shown comes from translating the DNA. This sequence joins TRDV1 and TRDJ2; TRDD2 matches at 8 bases. The germline V gene encodes CDR1 TSWWSYY and CDR2 QGS. The CDR3 extends over 20 amino acids. The junction had 18 bases not matched to a gene; V was cut back by 6 bases and J by 0 bases. The DNA of the CDR3 is TGTGCTCTTGGAAGTACGCCCCTTCCTAAGGGGGAAACTTTGACAGCACAACTCTTCTTT. It is translated as CALGSTPLPKGETLTAQLFF.

About this clone: A read error likely explains this, since a far larger clone differs by one base. This sample also contains other DNA sequences that code for the same CDR3. The chain uses TRDV1 and TRDJ1, with D tentatively TRDD2 or TRDD3 (9 bases each). The CDR3 sequence is 18 residues long. The germline CDR1 and CDR2 sequences are TSWWSYY and QGS. For the CDR3, the DNA is TGTGCCCTTGGGGACCCTGGCCTTCCTACTGGGGGACCCGATAAACTCATCTTT. This translates into CALGDPGLPTGGPDKLIF.

In its sample, this clone was seen a few times. This likely reflects a read error, since a far larger clone is one base away. Other DNA sequences of this sample code for an identical CDR3. This chain connects TRDV1 to TRDJ1; the match to TRDD3 covers 12 bases. The CDR3 sequence is 23 residues long. Germline CDR1 reads TSWWSYY; CDR2 reads QGS. The CDR3 here is CALGVHLPTAYWGILPNTDKLIF. DNA for the CDR3: TGCGCTCTTGGGGTTCACCTTCCTACTGCGTACTGGGGGATACTACCGAACACCGATAAACTCATCTTT.

This clone was recorded a few times. With a far larger clone one base away, a read error is the likely cause. The same CDR3 also results from other DNA sequences found in this sample. This chain connects TRDV2 to TRDJ3, with 9 bases identical to TRDD3. The CDR3 is 18 residues long. CDR1 is GEAIGNYY and CDR2 is EKD in the germline V gene. In nucleotides, the CDR3 is TGTGCTTGTGACACCTGGGGATACGGCTCCTGGGACACCCGACAGATGTTTTTC. This codes for CACDTWGYGSWDTRQMFF.

Concerning this clone itself: This may be a read error, as it is one base from a much larger clone. V gene TRDV1 combines with J gene TRDJ2, with D possibly matching TRDD3 (5 bases). This CDR3 is 18 amino acids long. Germline V CDR1 and CDR2: TSWWSYY, QGS. The V end was cut by 3 bases, the J end by 0 bases, with 17 bases between. The CDR3 nucleotides read TGTGCTCTTGGGGACCGGCCCACCGGGATCCCTTTGACAGCACAACTCTTCTTT. Its protein product is CALGDRPTGIPLTAQLFF.

On this clone itself: Given a far larger clone just one base away, this is likely a sequencing read error. The sample has other DNA sequences that encode this CDR3 too. V usage is TRDV2 and J usage is TRDJ3; TRDD3 might be the D (6 bases). Germline lookup yields CDR1 GEAIGNYY and CDR2 EKD. The CDR3 is made up of 18 amino acids. CDR3 region: CACDAWGLDSWDTRQMFF. In DNA, the CDR3 is TGTGCCTGTGACGCTTGGGGGCTCGACTCCTGGGACACCCGACAGATGTTCTTC.

In its sample, this clone ranks as medium-sized. The rearrangement links TRDV1 to TRDJ1; TRDD3 agrees at 9 bases. The length of the CDR3 is 18 residues. Germline trimming cut 2 bases from V and 2 bases from J; bases unmatched to any gene: 12. CDR1 is TSWWSYY, CDR2 QGS, per germline. DNA for the CDR3: TGTGCTCTTGGGGAAGGCCTTGGGGGGATACCCTTGACCGATAAACTCATCTTT. This gives the protein CALGEGLGGIPLTDKLIF.